This is a list of T cell receptor beta chains from one sample in a study of blood T cell repertoires in COVID-19. The assay was immunoSEQ multiplex PCR, and TCRdb's table has in-frame clones only and misses some. This sample has 250,000 to 350,000 clones; roughly 89% occur once, and the top ten carry 3.5% to 5%. The sequenced sample was PBMCs or T cells enriched from blood (not recorded which). Every receptor here comes from a woman between 18 and 30 years old with acute COVID-19. Each CDR3 is given with its conserved first and last residue. The D gene is left open where the match is weak. Rows may omit the clone size; those that give it use once, few, many or a size class.

V gene	D gene	J gene	clone size	CDR3 DNA	CDR3 protein
TRBV27	NA	TRBJ2-7	NA	TGTGCCAGCAGTTTTGGCGGGGCCGCCTACGAGCAGTACTTC	CASSFGGAAYEQYF
TRBV11-1	TRBD2	TRBJ2-7	NA	TGTGCCAGCAGCTCCGCGGGCGGGAGGACCTACGAGCAGTACTTC	CASSSAGGRTYEQYF
TRBV18	TRBD1	TRBJ1-2	NA	TGTGCCAGCTCACCTTTAACAACAGGGGGCAACTATGGCTACACCTTC	CASSPLTTGGNYGYTF
TRBV27	NA	TRBJ2-3	NA	TGTGCCAGCAGTTTCTCGGTTGCGGGAACAGATACGCAGTATTTT	CASSFSVAGTDTQYF
TRBV5-6	NA	TRBJ1-3	NA	TGTGCCAGCAGCTTGCGAGGGTCCGGAAACACCATATATTTT	CASSLRGSGNTIYF
TRBV6-4	TRBD1	TRBJ2-1	NA	TGTGCCAGCAGTGACTCGATAGGGACAGGGGACAATGAGCAGTTCTTC	CASSDSIGTGDNEQFF
TRBV5-6	NA	TRBJ1-1	once	TGTGCCAGCAGCTTGGTTAAGACGGGGGACACTGAAGCTTTCTTT	CASSLVKTGDTEAFF
TRBV3-1/TRBV3-2	NA	TRBJ2-4	NA	TGTGCCAGCAGCCAAGGCAATGAGGAACAGACAGACATTCAGTACTTC	CASSQGNEEQTDIQYF
TRBV6-7	NA	TRBJ1-5	NA	TGTGCCAGCACCCTACAAAGACAGGAATGGAATCAGCCCCAGCATTTT	CASTLQRQEWNQPQHF
TRBV28	NA	TRBJ1-1	NA	TGTGCCATCCCCCCGGGGGGCAGGAACACTGAAGCTTTCTTT	CAIPPGGRNTEAFF
TRBV28	TRBD1	TRBJ1-2	NA	TGTGCCAGCACGGGTACCGGGACAGGGAAAAGGGGCTACACCTTC	CASTGTGTGKRGYTF
TRBV7-9	NA	TRBJ1-1	NA	TGTGCCAGCAGCTTAGTGCAGGGGAGGGGCACTGAAGCTTTCTTT	CASSLVQGRGTEAFF
TRBV7-9	NA	TRBJ1-5	NA	TGTGCCAGCAGCTTAGTGGGTTCAGGGGTTCAGCCCCAGCATTTT	CASSLVGSGVQPQHF
TRBV7-3	TRBD1	TRBJ2-7	NA	TGTGCCAGCAGTCACAGGGGGACCCACGAGCAGTACTTC	CASSHRGTHEQYF
TRBV7-2	NA	TRBJ1-1	NA	TGTGCCAGCAGCTCCCAGGGTGGAATGACTGAAGCTTTCTTT	CASSSQGGMTEAFF
TRBV25-1	NA	TRBJ1-4	NA	TGTGCCAGCAGTGAATGGCGCCAGCGAACTAATGAAAAACTGTTTTTT	CASSEWRQRTNEKLFF
TRBV10-3	TRBD1	TRBJ1-1	NA	TGTGCCATCAGTCCGAGGCAGGGACAGGGAACTTTCTTT	CAISPRQGQGTFF
TRBV7-9	NA	TRBJ1-2	NA	TGTGCCAGCAGCCGTGACAGCCGATATGGCTACACCTTC	CASSRDSRYGYTF
TRBV21-1	NA	TRBJ1-2	NA	TGTGCCAGGGAGATGGACAGGGTTCCTAACTATGGCTACACCTTC	CAREMDRVPNYGYTF
TRBV15	TRBD1	TRBJ1-1	NA	TGTGCCACCAGCAGAGATAGTCGGGACAGCATGAACACTGAAGCTTTCTTT	CATSRDSRDSMNTEAFF
TRBV30	NA	TRBJ2-7	NA	TGTGCCTGGAGTCGGGCGGGCTCCTACGAGCAGTACTTC	CAWSRAGSYEQYF
TRBV27	NA	TRBJ1-5	NA	TGTGCCAGCAGTCCCCGGGACTCCAGAGATAGCAATCAGCCCCAGCATTTT	CASSPRDSRDSNQPQHF
TRBV11-1	TRBD2	TRBJ2-7	NA	TGTGCCAGCAGCTTAAGTACTAGCGGGACCTACGAGCAGTACTTC	CASSLSTSGTYEQYF
TRBV2	NA	TRBJ1-1	once	TGTGCCAGCGAGGGGGGGGCTGAAGCTTTCTTT	CASEGGAEAFF
TRBV5-1	TRBD1	TRBJ1-1	NA	TGCGCCAGCAGCTTGTTGGGACAGTTGAACACTGAAGCTTTCTTT	CASSLLGQLNTEAFF
TRBV28	NA	TRBJ1-1	NA	TGTGCCAGCAGAGGGACATCTAACACTGAAGCTTTCTTT	CASRGTSNTEAFF
TRBV5-1	TRBD1	TRBJ2-7	NA	TGCGCCAGCAGCTTGGTGGGCAGGGGGAGAAACGAGCAGTACTTC	CASSLVGRGRNEQYF
TRBV27	TRBD1	TRBJ1-1	NA	TGTGCCAGCAGTCGCCGGGACAGGGTAAGGTTGGACACTGAAGCTTTCTTT	CASSRRDRVRLDTEAFF
TRBV30	NA	TRBJ2-5	NA	TGTGCCTGGAGTGGCGGTGAGACCCAGTACTTC	CAWSGGETQYF
TRBV20-1	NA	TRBJ2-7	NA	TGCAGTGCTAGTTCCAGCGCCCTGGCTTACGAGCAGTACTTC	CSASSSALAYEQYF
TRBV19	NA	TRBJ1-5	NA	TGTGCCAGTAGGCGGAGACAGTTAAGCAATCAGCCCCAGCATTTT	CASRRRQLSNQPQHF
TRBV5-1	NA	TRBJ1-1	NA	TGCGCCAGCAGATCGGGAGGCGGGTCCCTGAACACTGAAGCTTTCTTT	CASRSGGGSLNTEAFF
TRBV28	NA	TRBJ2-1	NA	TGTGCCAGCAGTTTACCCCCGTCCGGAGGGCACAATGAGCAGTTCTTC	CASSLPPSGGHNEQFF
TRBV27	TRBD1	TRBJ1-1	NA	TGTGCCAGCAGTCCGGGACAGGAGAACACTGAAGCTTTCTTT	CASSPGQENTEAFF
TRBV28	NA	TRBJ2-4	NA	TGTGCCAGCAGCCAACCCGGGACTGCCAAAAACATTCAGTACTTC	CASSQPGTAKNIQYF
TRBV27	NA	TRBJ2-1	NA	TGTGCCAGCAGACTAGGTACCCTACCCTACAATGAGCAGTTCTTC	CASRLGTLPYNEQFF
TRBV19	TRBD1	TRBJ1-5	once	TGTGCCAGTAGTATGCGACAGGGGGCAGTCAATCAGCCCCAGCATTTT	CASSMRQGAVNQPQHF
TRBV30	NA	TRBJ2-5	NA	TGTGCCTGGAGTAGCGGGTCCCGAGAGACCCAGTACTTC	CAWSSGSRETQYF
TRBV7-2	TRBD1	TRBJ2-2	NA	TGTGCCAGCAGCTTAAGGCGCCAGGGGGCCGGGGAGCTGTTTTTT	CASSLRRQGAGELFF
TRBV19	TRBD1	TRBJ1-5	NA	TGTGCCAGTATGTCGGACAGGAATCAGCCCCAGCATTTT	CASMSDRNQPQHF
TRBV7-9	TRBD1	TRBJ1-1	once	TGTGCCAGCAGCAGAACAACAGGGGTCGGGGAGAACACTGAAGCTTTCTTT	CASSRTTGVGENTEAFF
TRBV10-1	TRBD2	TRBJ2-7	NA	TGCGCCAGCAGTGAGCTCCCTAGCGGGAGTAGCGAGCAGTACTTC	CASSELPSGSSEQYF
TRBV28	NA	TRBJ2-1	NA	TGTGCCAGCAGTACTTTCCCTCGATTGGGGGGTGAGCAGTTCTTC	CASSTFPRLGGEQFF
TRBV6-5	NA	TRBJ2-1	NA	TGTGCCAGCAGTTTAGGATTGACTAGCTCCTACAATGAGCAGTTCTTC	CASSLGLTSSYNEQFF
TRBV5-1	NA	TRBJ1-1	once	TGCGCCAGCACTCCCAATTCGGGCGGGTCCGTGATCACTGAAGCTTTCTTT	CASTPNSGGSVITEAFF
TRBV3-1/TRBV3-2	NA	TRBJ2-3	NA	TGTGCCAGCAGTGACACAGGGGGGGATTGGGATACGCAGTATTTT	CASSDTGGDWDTQYF
TRBV27	TRBD1	TRBJ1-4	NA	TGTGCCAGCAGTTGGGACAGGGTCTCAAGTGAAAAACTGTTTTTT	CASSWDRVSSEKLFF
TRBV10-3	NA	TRBJ1-1	NA	TGTGCCATCAGTGTAACTTTAGGAGCAGGGTCGAACACTGAAGCTTTCTTT	CAISVTLGAGSNTEAFF
TRBV28	NA	TRBJ1-5	NA	TGTGCCAGCAGTTTAAGGGGGGGCAGTTATAGCAATCAGCCCCAGCATTTT	CASSLRGGSYSNQPQHF
TRBV19	NA	TRBJ2-5	NA	TGTGCCAGTAGCTTCACAGGGATGTGGGAGACCCAGTACTTC	CASSFTGMWETQYF
TRBV7-6	NA	TRBJ2-7	NA	TGTGCCAGCAGCTCTGGGCCCTACGAGCAGTACTTC	CASSSGPYEQYF
TRBV4-2	NA	TRBJ1-6	NA	TGTGCCAGCAGCCAAGATAAGGGGAGGGATTCACCCCTCCACTTT	CASSQDKGRDSPLHF